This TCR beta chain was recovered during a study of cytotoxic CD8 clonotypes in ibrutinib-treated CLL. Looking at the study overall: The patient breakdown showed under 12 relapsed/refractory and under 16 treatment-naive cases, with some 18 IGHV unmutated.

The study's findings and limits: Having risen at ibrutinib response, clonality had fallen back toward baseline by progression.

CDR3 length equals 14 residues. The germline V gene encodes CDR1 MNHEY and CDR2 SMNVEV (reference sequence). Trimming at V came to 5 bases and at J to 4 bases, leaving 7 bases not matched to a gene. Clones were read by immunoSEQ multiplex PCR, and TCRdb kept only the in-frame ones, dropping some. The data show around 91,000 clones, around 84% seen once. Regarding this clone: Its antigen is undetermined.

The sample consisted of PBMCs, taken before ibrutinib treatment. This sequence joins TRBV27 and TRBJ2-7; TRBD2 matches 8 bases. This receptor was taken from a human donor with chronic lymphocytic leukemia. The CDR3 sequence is CASSPLAEIYEQYF. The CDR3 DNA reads TGTGCCAGCAGTCCACTAGCGGAGATATACGAGCAGTACTTC.